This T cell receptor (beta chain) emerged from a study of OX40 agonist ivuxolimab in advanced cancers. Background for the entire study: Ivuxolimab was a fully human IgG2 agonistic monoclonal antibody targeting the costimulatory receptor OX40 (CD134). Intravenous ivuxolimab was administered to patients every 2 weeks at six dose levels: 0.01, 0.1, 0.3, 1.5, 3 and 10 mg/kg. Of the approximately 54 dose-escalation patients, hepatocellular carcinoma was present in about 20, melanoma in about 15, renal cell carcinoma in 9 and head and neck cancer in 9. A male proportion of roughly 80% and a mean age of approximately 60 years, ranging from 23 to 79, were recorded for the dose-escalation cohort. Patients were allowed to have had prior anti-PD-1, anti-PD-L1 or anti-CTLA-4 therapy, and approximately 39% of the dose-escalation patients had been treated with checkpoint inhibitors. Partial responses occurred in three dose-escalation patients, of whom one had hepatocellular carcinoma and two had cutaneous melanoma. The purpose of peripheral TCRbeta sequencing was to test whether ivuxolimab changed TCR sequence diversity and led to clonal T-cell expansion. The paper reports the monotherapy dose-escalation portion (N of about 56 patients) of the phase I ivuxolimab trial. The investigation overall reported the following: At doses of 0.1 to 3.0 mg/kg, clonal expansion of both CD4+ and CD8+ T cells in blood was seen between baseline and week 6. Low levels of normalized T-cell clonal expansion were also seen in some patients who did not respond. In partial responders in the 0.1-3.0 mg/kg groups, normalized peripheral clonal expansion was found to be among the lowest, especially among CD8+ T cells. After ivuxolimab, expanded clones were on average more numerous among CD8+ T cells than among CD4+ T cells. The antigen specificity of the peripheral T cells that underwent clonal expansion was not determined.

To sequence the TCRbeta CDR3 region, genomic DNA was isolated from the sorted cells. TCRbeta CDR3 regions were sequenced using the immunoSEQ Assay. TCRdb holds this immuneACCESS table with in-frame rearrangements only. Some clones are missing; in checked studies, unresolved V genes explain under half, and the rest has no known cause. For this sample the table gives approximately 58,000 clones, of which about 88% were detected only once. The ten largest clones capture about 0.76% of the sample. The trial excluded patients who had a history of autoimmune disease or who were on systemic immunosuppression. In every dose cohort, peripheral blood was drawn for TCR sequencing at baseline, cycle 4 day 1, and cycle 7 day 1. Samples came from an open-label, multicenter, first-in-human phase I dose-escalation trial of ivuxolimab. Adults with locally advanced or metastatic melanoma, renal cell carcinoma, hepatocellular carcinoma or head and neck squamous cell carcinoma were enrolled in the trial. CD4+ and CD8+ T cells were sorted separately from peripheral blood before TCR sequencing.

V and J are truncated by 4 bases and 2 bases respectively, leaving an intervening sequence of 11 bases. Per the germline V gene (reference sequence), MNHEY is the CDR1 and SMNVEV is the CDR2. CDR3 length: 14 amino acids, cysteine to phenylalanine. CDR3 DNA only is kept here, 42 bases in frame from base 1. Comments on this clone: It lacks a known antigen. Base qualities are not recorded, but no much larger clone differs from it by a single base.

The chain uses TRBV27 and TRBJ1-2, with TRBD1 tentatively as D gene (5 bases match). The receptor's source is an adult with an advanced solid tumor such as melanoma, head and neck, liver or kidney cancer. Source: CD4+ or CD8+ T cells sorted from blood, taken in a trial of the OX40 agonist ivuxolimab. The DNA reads TGTGCCAGCAGTTCAGGGCTGAGAAACTATGGCTACACCTTC. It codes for CASSSGLRNYGYTF.